Each of the 6 T cell receptor beta chains below was sequenced from the same sample in a study of control samples from healthy donors and cancer patients (TCRdb year 2020). Preparation of the library involved the immunoSEQ multiplex PCR assay. Sourced from immuneACCESS, this table was stored by TCRdb with only in-frame sequences that have V and J called. A share of the clones is absent; for the studies checked, an unresolved V gene accounts for under half, and the remainder has no known explanation. This sample lists some 120,000 clones; about 93% were detected once. The top ten clones comprise roughly 2.5% of the sample. Sequenced input: blood. These receptors originate from a man aged 18-30 years in good health.

This chain joins TRBV7-9 and TRBJ2-3; D unresolved. Germline V gene sequence: CDR1 SEHNR, CDR2 FQNEAQ (reference sequence). The CDR3 contains 13 residues. The V and J ends lost 4 bases and 3 bases respectively, with 8 bases between them. CDR3 nucleotide sequence: TGTGCCAGCAGCTCTCCTTATACAGATACGCAGTATTTT. This translates into CASSSPYTDTQYF.

The chain combines TRBV7-9 with TRBJ2-7, with 15 positions matching TRBD2. Germline CDR1 SEHNR, CDR2 FQNEAQ (reference sequence). The junction had 6 bases not matched to a gene; V was cut back by 4 bases and J by 2 bases. This CDR3 contains 17 residues. The chain's CDR3 is CASSSRTSGGEPYEQYF. DNA of the CDR3: TGTGCCAGCAGCTCTAGGACTAGCGGGGGGGAGCCCTACGAGCAGTACTTC.

The V and J genes are TRBV30 and TRBJ1-6, with TRBD1 identical over 7 bases. Germline V CDR1 and CDR2: GTSNPN, SVGIG (reference sequence). The CDR3 extends over 17 amino acids. Trimming cost V 8 bases and J 1 base; bases outside gene matches: 14. CDR3 in DNA: TGTGCCGGGGACAGTGGGTCCTCAAGGTCCTATAATTCACCCCTCCACTTT. Encoded protein: CAGDSGSSRSYNSPLHF.

V is TRBV25-1 and J is TRBJ1-1; no definite D call. The V gene's germline CDR1 is MGHDK and CDR2 SYGVNS. This CDR3 is 14 amino acids long. The CDR3 DNA reads as TGTGCAGCGACGGCGGGTGGGATGAACACTGAAGCTTTCTTT. Translating it yields CAATAGGMNTEAFF.

The rearrangement links TRBV12-3 or TRBV12-4 to TRBJ2-4; D may be TRBD1 (6 bases). CDR3 length: 13 residues. V was clipped by 8 bases and J by 3 bases, with 11 bases between them. The CDR3: CASGGRGKNIQYF. In nucleotides, the CDR3 is TGTGCCAGCGGGGGCCGGGGCAAAAACATTCAGTACTTC.

The chain combines TRBV29-1 with TRBJ2-7; D uncertain. The CDR3 runs to 10 residues. The ends were cut back, 7 bases at V and 2 bases at J, with 6 bases in the middle. The germline V gene has CDR1 SQVTM and CDR2 ANQGSEA. As DNA, the CDR3 is TGCAGCGGAAAACCCTACGAGCAGTACTTC. It encodes CSGKPYEQYF.